This TCR beta chain derives from a study of blood T cell repertoires in COVID-19. Turning to the study itself: Italy, Spain and the United States were the sources of the convalescent and acute COVID-19 samples. In each case, the material was cDNA or gDNA derived from T cells, B-cell-depleted T cells, or PBMCs.

Original data processing: Scientists estimated how many nucleated cells there were by amplifying reference gene primers. TCRdb's table, derived via immunoSEQ multiplex PCR, lists solely in-frame clones and lacks some. The D gene and trimming were derived from the DNA, and the V and J assignments and clone size from that table. The repertoire consists of about 180,000 clones, with about 90% occurring once and the leading ten covering just under 2.5%. Germline V CDR1 and CDR2: KGHSH, LQKENI. The junction had 3 bases not matched to a gene; V was cut back by 2 bases and J by 3 bases. CDR3 size: 16 residues.

The V gene is TRBV18, the J gene TRBJ2-6; TRBD1 matches at 8 bases. The material sequenced was peripheral blood. The source is a middle-aged man with active or convalescent COVID-19. This CDR3 is CASSPARGRGANVLTF. CDR3 coding DNA: TGTGCCAGCTCACCAGCCAGGGGGCGTGGGGCCAACGTCCTGACTTTC.